These T cell receptor beta chains were read from a single sample in a study of early T cells in non-severe SARS-CoV-2 infection. TCRdb re-called the 5' RACE reads with MiXCR, one entry per CDR3 protein. Of tens of thousands of distinct CDR3 sequences listed, roughly an eighth are singletons. Sequencing was carried out using whole blood. All receptors derive from an adult who was a healthcare worker with PCR-confirmed SARS-CoV-2 infection or an uninfected control (not recorded which). The CDR3 runs from the conserved cysteine through the conserved F or W. Each record gives: J gene, V gene, D gene, clone size, CDR3 protein, CDR3 DNA. The D gene is left open where the match is weak. Clone size is shown for a subset of rows, as once, few, many or a class of expanded clone.

J gene: TRBJ1-2; V gene: TRBV11-2; D gene: NA; clone size: many; CDR3 protein: CASSLQSNYGYTF; CDR3 DNA: TGTGCCAGCAGCTTACAGTCTAACTATGGCTACACCTTC
J gene: TRBJ1-2; V gene: TRBV5-4; D gene: NA; clone size: many; CDR3 protein: CASSLTIGKSYTF; CDR3 DNA: TGTGCCAGCAGCTTAACAATAGGGAAGAGCTACACCTTC
J gene: TRBJ2-3; V gene: TRBV20-1; D gene: TRBD2; clone size: NA; CDR3 protein: CSATSRSRGGTDTQYF; CDR3 DNA: TGCAGTGCTACCTCTAGATCCCGGGGGGGCACAGATACGCAGTATTTT
J gene: TRBJ2-2; V gene: TRBV19; D gene: TRBD2; clone size: many; CDR3 protein: CASSIPSGGRTGELFF; CDR3 DNA: TGTGCCAGTAGTATACCCAGCGGGGGGAGGACCGGGGAGCTGTTTTTT
J gene: TRBJ2-2; V gene: TRBV7-9; D gene: TRBD1; clone size: many; CDR3 protein: CASSQTGMITGELFF; CDR3 DNA: TGTGCCAGCAGCCAGACAGGGATGATCACCGGGGAGCTGTTTTTT
J gene: TRBJ1-5; V gene: TRBV12-3/TRBV12-4; D gene: NA; clone size: many; CDR3 protein: CASSLVLRGGREPQHF; CDR3 DNA: TGTGCCAGCAGTTTAGTTCTTCGGGGGGGCAGGGAGCCCCAGCATTTT
J gene: TRBJ2-1; V gene: TRBV18; D gene: NA; clone size: many; CDR3 protein: CASSPPRSVNEQFF; CDR3 DNA: TGTGCCAGCTCACCACCTCGTTCGGTGAATGAGCAGTTCTTC
J gene: TRBJ2-1; V gene: TRBV24-1; D gene: NA; clone size: many; CDR3 protein: CATSDLPPYNEQFF; CDR3 DNA: TGTGCCACCAGTGATTTGCCCCCCTACAATGAGCAGTTCTTC
J gene: TRBJ2-2; V gene: TRBV6-2/TRBV6-3; D gene: NA; clone size: NA; CDR3 protein: CASSGKAGELFF; CDR3 DNA: TGTGCCAGCAGCGGGAAGGCCGGGGAGCTGTTTTTT
J gene: TRBJ1-5; V gene: TRBV2; D gene: NA; clone size: NA; CDR3 protein: CASSQGSQPQHF; CDR3 DNA: TGTGCCAGCAGTCAGGGGAGCCAGCCCCAGCATTTT
J gene: TRBJ2-2; V gene: TRBV28; D gene: TRBD1; clone size: many; CDR3 protein: CASRNTGGIGELFF; CDR3 DNA: TGTGCCAGCAGGAATACAGGGGGGATCGGGGAGCTGTTTTTT
J gene: TRBJ2-1; V gene: TRBV21-1; D gene: NA; clone size: many; CDR3 protein: CASSKGLAGPQPKHEQFF; CDR3 DNA: TGTGCCAGCAGCAAAGGGCTAGCGGGGCCCCAACCGAAACATGAGCAGTTCTTC
J gene: TRBJ2-7; V gene: TRBV28; D gene: TRBD2; clone size: NA; CDR3 protein: CASSGTSGSRYEQYF; CDR3 DNA: TGTGCCAGCAGCGGGACTAGCGGGAGTCGATACGAGCAGTACTTC
J gene: TRBJ1-6; V gene: TRBV20-1; D gene: NA; clone size: many; CDR3 protein: CSASRLEKPLHF; CDR3 DNA: TGCAGTGCCAGTCGGCTTGAGAAACCCCTCCACTTT
J gene: TRBJ1-2; V gene: TRBV20-1; D gene: NA; clone size: few; CDR3 protein: CSARTDIYGYTF; CDR3 DNA: TGCAGTGCCCGGACAGACATCTATGGCTACACCTTC
J gene: TRBJ2-3; V gene: TRBV2; D gene: TRBD2; clone size: many; CDR3 protein: CASSDSGALSDTQYF; CDR3 DNA: TGTGCCAGCAGTGATAGCGGGGCCCTCTCAGATACGCAGTATTTT
J gene: TRBJ2-7; V gene: TRBV11-2; D gene: NA; clone size: many; CDR3 protein: CASSLAGSYEQYF; CDR3 DNA: TGTGCCAGCAGCTTAGCGGGGTCCTACGAGCAGTACTTC
J gene: TRBJ2-5; V gene: TRBV24-1; D gene: NA; clone size: many; CDR3 protein: CATSSAQETQYF; CDR3 DNA: TGTGCCACCAGTAGCGCTCAAGAGACCCAGTACTTC
J gene: TRBJ2-7; V gene: TRBV11-2; D gene: NA; clone size: many; CDR3 protein: CASRYRETPSEQYF; CDR3 DNA: TGTGCCAGCCGCTACAGAGAGACCCCTTCAGAGCAGTACTTC
J gene: TRBJ2-1; V gene: TRBV6-2/TRBV6-3; D gene: TRBD2; clone size: few; CDR3 protein: CASSSPRGGRNEQFF; CDR3 DNA: TGTGCCAGCAGTTCGCCGCGGGGCGGGAGAAATGAGCAGTTCTTC
J gene: TRBJ2-1; V gene: TRBV20-1; D gene: TRBD2; clone size: many; CDR3 protein: CSAERLRGGMGNEQFF; CDR3 DNA: TGCAGTGCTGAGAGATTGCGGGGGGGGATGGGGAATGAGCAGTTCTTC
J gene: TRBJ2-1; V gene: TRBV7-2; D gene: TRBD2; clone size: NA; CDR3 protein: CASSLRAGGPHNEQFF; CDR3 DNA: TGTGCCAGCAGCTTACGGGCGGGAGGGCCCCACAATGAGCAGTTCTTC
J gene: TRBJ2-4; V gene: TRBV20-1; D gene: TRBD1; clone size: many; CDR3 protein: CSARDPQGSLAKNIQYF; CDR3 DNA: TGCAGTGCTAGAGACCCACAGGGGTCCCTAGCCAAAAACATTCAGTACTTC
J gene: TRBJ2-7; V gene: TRBV20-1; D gene: NA; clone size: few; CDR3 protein: CSASYGLAYEQYF; CDR3 DNA: TGCAGTGCTAGTTATGGTCTAGCCTACGAGCAGTACTTC
J gene: TRBJ2-5; V gene: TRBV10-3; D gene: NA; clone size: few; CDR3 protein: CAISEGGNQETQYF; CDR3 DNA: TGTGCCATCAGTGAGGGGGGCAACCAAGAGACCCAGTACTTC
J gene: TRBJ2-7; V gene: TRBV6-5; D gene: NA; clone size: many; CDR3 protein: CASSYEPQGYPSYEQYF; CDR3 DNA: TGTGCCAGCAGTTACGAGCCACAGGGCTACCCTTCCTACGAGCAGTACTTC
J gene: TRBJ2-7; V gene: TRBV5-1; D gene: NA; clone size: many; CDR3 protein: CASSLVPAQTYEQYF; CDR3 DNA: TGCGCCAGCAGCTTGGTACCAGCCCAGACCTACGAGCAGTACTTC
J gene: TRBJ1-1; V gene: TRBV20-1; D gene: NA; clone size: many; CDR3 protein: CSARGVRGDTEAFF; CDR3 DNA: TGCAGTGCTAGGGGGGTACGGGGAGACACTGAAGCTTTCTTT
J gene: TRBJ1-1; V gene: TRBV10-3; D gene: TRBD1; clone size: many; CDR3 protein: CASEGQPKSAEAFF; CDR3 DNA: TGTGCCAGCGAGGGACAGCCGAAGAGCGCTGAAGCTTTCTTT
J gene: TRBJ1-1; V gene: TRBV2; D gene: NA; clone size: many; CDR3 protein: CASSQGRNTEAFF; CDR3 DNA: TGTGCCAGCAGCCAGGGGAGAAACACTGAAGCTTTCTTT
J gene: TRBJ2-3; V gene: TRBV10-1; D gene: TRBD2; clone size: many; CDR3 protein: CASSKGLAATDTQYF; CDR3 DNA: TGCGCCAGCAGTAAAGGACTAGCGGCCACAGATACGCAGTATTTT
J gene: TRBJ2-7; V gene: TRBV27; D gene: NA; clone size: many; CDR3 protein: CASSFADSYEQYF; CDR3 DNA: TGTGCCAGCAGTTTCGCAGACTCCTACGAGCAGTACTTC